This T cell receptor beta chain is from a study of blood T cell repertoires in COVID-19. At the level of the study: Some COVID-19 samples were acute and others convalescent; all came from the United States, Italy and Spain. The analysed material was cDNA or gDNA that came from T cells, B-cell-depleted T cells, or PBMCs.

Trimming cost V 7 bases and J 1 base, with 11 bases left between them. CDR1 and CDR2 (germline): LGHDT, YNNKEL (reference sequence). This CDR3 region has 14 residues. As originally analysed: Estimation of nucleated cell counts was performed using reference gene primer amplification. Method: immunoSEQ multiplex PCR; TCRdb's copy keeps in-frame clones and lacks some. V and J calls and clone size are copied from that table; D and trimming were computed from the DNA. Among about 62,000 clones listed, more than 80% were seen once. This sequence was found in an elderly woman with acute or convalescent COVID-19. J is TRBJ1-5 and V is TRBV3-1 (or the pseudogene TRBV3-2), with a tentative D call TRBD1 (5 bases). Material: peripheral blood. The CDR3 nucleotides read TGTGCCAGCACTCAGGAGGGGAGCAATCAGCCCCAGCATTTT. Protein: CASTQEGSNQPQHF.